These 15 T cell receptor beta chains came from one sample sequenced in a study of OX40 agonist ivuxolimab in advanced cancers. Clones were sequenced by immunoSEQ multiplex PCR, and TCRdb holds only the in-frame ones, with some missing. The profile shows about 150,000 clones, under 95% of them singletons. The sample in question was CD4+ or CD8+ T cells sorted from blood, obtained in a trial of the OX40 agonist ivuxolimab. The receptors were gathered from an adult with an advanced solid tumor such as melanoma, head and neck, liver or kidney cancer.

The rearrangement joins TRBV5-6 to TRBJ2-1, with a weak D call TRBD2 (6 bases). There are 13 residues in the CDR3. The V gene lost 4 bases and the J gene lost 5 bases, with 10 bases spanning the gap. CDR1 is SGHDT and CDR2 is YYEEEE in the germline V gene. The CDR3 sequence: CASSVGGHNEQFF. The DNA of the CDR3 is TGTGCCAGCAGCGTCGGGGGACACAATGAGCAGTTCTTC.

The CDR3 DNA sequence: TGTGCCAGTCGGGACAGGGCTGTCACTGAAGCTTTCTTT. Residues: CASRDRAVTEAFF. V usage is TRBV19 and J usage is TRBJ1-1; TRBD1 matches at 9 bases. The V and J ends lost 8 bases and 4 bases, in that order; junction bases with no gene match: 5. Germline-derived CDR1 and CDR2 are LNHDA and SQIVND (reference sequence). The CDR3 spans 13 residues.

The V call is TRBV7-2, the J call TRBJ1-4; TRBD1 aligns across 7 bases. J gave up 5 bases and V 5 bases, and 8 bases lay outside the gene matches. The CDR3 is made up of 15 amino acids. Germline V lookup: CDR1 SGHTA, CDR2 FQGNSA. The CDR3 sequence is CASSRNPDRNEKLFF. The CDR3 nucleotides read TGTGCCAGCAGCCGTAACCCGGACAGGAATGAAAAACTGTTTTTT.

DNA of the CDR3: TGTGCCAGCAGCAAGGTGGCAGGGTATAGCAATCAGCCCCAGCATTTT. The encoded protein is CASSKVAGYSNQPQHF. The chain uses TRBV11-2 and TRBJ1-5; tentative D call: TRBD1 (5 bases). Germline V gene data show CDR1 as SGHAT and CDR2 as FQNNGV. V was clipped by 5 bases and J by 0 bases, with 14 bases between them. This CDR3 has 16 amino acids.

This clone was seen a few times. This chain uses TRBV28 with TRBJ1-1; weak D call: TRBD1 (5 bases). The CDR3 loop spans 12 amino acids. Per the germline V gene, CDR1 is MDHEN and CDR2 is SYDVKM. V dropped 8 bases and J dropped 4 bases, with 11 bases sitting between them. The CDR3 DNA reads TGTGCCAGCGGCCAGGGAGGCACTGAAGCTTTCTTT. This gives the protein CASGQGGTEAFF.

The rearrangement joins TRBV5-5 to TRBJ2-3, with D perhaps given as TRBD1 or TRBD2 (5 bases each). Germline CDR1 reads SGHKS; CDR2 reads YYEKEE (reference sequence). The CDR3 has 16 amino acids. The V gene lost 0 bases and the J gene lost 2 bases, with 13 bases spanning the gap. CDR3 sequence reads: CASSLGQWDPTDTQYF. In DNA form, the CDR3 reads TGTGCCAGCAGCTTGGGGCAGTGGGACCCCACAGATACGCAGTATTTT.

The V call is TRBV6-1, the J call TRBJ2-7; D is unclear. This CDR3 spans 14 amino acids. Trimming pared 3 bases from V and 6 bases from J, leaving 15 bases between. In germline, CDR1 is MNHNS, CDR2 SASEGT. The DNA for the CDR3 is TGTGCCAGCAGTGAGCTAGGAACGTCTCGCGAGCAGTACTTC. Protein product: CASSELGTSREQYF.

The chain employs TRBV4-1 and TRBJ1-2; D is possibly TRBD1 (5 bases). CDR3 length: 17 amino acids. V lost 0 bases to trimming and J lost 8 bases, with 22 bases between them. Germline V gene lookup returns CDR1 MGHRA and CDR2 YSYEKL. CDR3 coding DNA: TGCGCCAGCAGCCAAGATCGGGAACAGGCCCCTTTTCGGGGCTACACCTTC. Protein: CASSQDREQAPFRGYTF.

This clone was counted between two and nine times. V gene TRBV28 combines with J gene TRBJ2-2; 8 bases map to TRBD1. The CDR3 extends over 16 amino acids. Trimming took 5 bases from V and 7 from J; bases not matched to a gene: 12. The germline V gene has CDR1 MDHEN and CDR2 SYDVKM. CDR3 sequence reads: CASSPRTGLIGGELFF. The CDR3 nucleotides read TGTGCCAGCAGTCCCCGGACAGGGTTAATCGGCGGGGAGCTGTTTTTT.

V is TRBV27 and J is TRBJ1-5, with D possibly TRBD1 on 5 matching bases. This CDR3 region has 15 residues. Between the trimmed V and J ends, which lost 2 bases and 0 bases, there was a span of 8 bases. Germline-derived CDR1 and CDR2 are MNHEY and SMNVEV (reference sequence). The CDR3 DNA is TGTGCCAGCAGTTTAGGGCAGGGTAGCAATCAGCCCCAGCATTTT. Protein product: CASSLGQGSNQPQHF.

V and J are TRBV20-1 and TRBJ2-5; D gene unclear. V was shortened by 0 bases and J by 5 bases, with 4 bases between the two germline ends. This CDR3 comprises 11 residues. The germline CDR1 and CDR2 sequences are DFQATT and SNEGSKA (reference sequence). CDR3 in amino acids: CSARERETQYF. The CDR3 DNA is TGCAGTGCTAGAGAAAGGGAGACCCAGTACTTC.

The sample holds one count of this clone. The chain joins TRBV27 to TRBJ2-7, with 7 bases matching TRBD2. The germline CDR1 and CDR2 sequences are MNHEY and SMNVEV (reference sequence). Trimming removed 5 bases from V and 2 bases from J; junction bases left unmatched: 9. This CDR3 region has 15 residues. The CDR3 loop is CASSATEAGAYEQYF. CDR3 coding DNA: TGTGCCAGCAGTGCTACCGAGGCGGGGGCCTACGAGCAGTACTTC.

J is TRBJ2-1 and V is TRBV19; TRBD1 aligns across 7 bases. The germline V gene encodes CDR1 LNHDA and CDR2 SQIVND (reference sequence). The junction had 6 bases not matched to a gene; V was cut back by 6 bases and J by 7 bases. This CDR3 has 13 residues. CDR3 sequence reads: CASREGGRNEQFF. CDR3 nucleotides: TGTGCCAGTAGAGAAGGGGGCCGGAATGAGCAGTTCTTC.

Only one count was recorded for this clone. This sequence joins TRBV7-7 and TRBJ2-5; D is unresolved. The CDR3 loop spans 14 amino acids. Germline-derived CDR1 and CDR2 are SSHAT and FNYEAQ (reference sequence). Trimming took off 5 bases at V and 1 base at J, with 11 bases between the two ends. The CDR3 DNA sequence: TGTGCCAGCAGCCGAAGTGGCACCCAAGAGACCCAGTACTTC. Translated: CASSRSGTQETQYF.

The gene calls are TRBV6-4 and TRBJ1-5; TRBD1 matches 9 bases. Germline CDR1 reads MRHNA; CDR2 reads SNTAGT. This CDR3 contains 14 residues. V shed 7 bases, J shed 8 bases, and the junction held 9 bases outside the gene matches. The CDR3 region has the DNA TGTGCCAGCACCGCCGGGACAGGGAGCGAGCCCCAGCATTTT. Protein: CASTAGTGSEPQHF.